One and the same sample provided the 31 T cell receptor beta chains below, sequenced in a study of T cells in Graves' hyperthyroidism and ophthalmopathy. Regions amplified from RNA transcripts were the TCR beta CDR3 regions. Primed by the HTBI set, a first-round RT-PCR was run on the TCR CDR3. TCRdb itself ran the multiplex PCR reads through MiXCR, one entry per CDR3 protein. Of about 350,000 distinct CDR3 sequences listed, nearly 15% are singletons. Sequenced material: blood. These receptor sequences come from a woman aged 55-69 years with Graves' ophthalmopathy.

Many counts were recorded for this clonotype. This chain joins TRBV11-2 and TRBJ2-1, with 7 bases aligning to TRBD2. The ends lost 7 bases at V and 8 bases at J; junction bases unmatched: 11. This CDR3 region has 14 residues. Germline V gene data show CDR1 as SGHAT and CDR2 as FQNNGV. The CDR3 spells CASTLVGGLHEQFF. The CDR3 DNA follows: TGTGCCAGCACCCTGGTGGGAGGGTTACATGAGCAGTTCTTC. Using reference TRBV11-2 and TRBJ2-1 for the parts outside the CDR3, the full variable domain is EAGVAQSPRYKIIEKRQSVAFWCNPISGHATLYWYQQILGQGPKLLIQFQNNGVVDDSQLPKDRFSAERLKGVDSTLKIQPAKLEDSAVYLCASTLVGGLHEQFFGPGTRLTVL.

This clonotype was detected many times. The DNA of the CDR3 is TGTGCCAGCAGTTTACGTGGAGAGGTCTACGAGCAGTACTTC. The encoded protein is CASSLRGEVYEQYF. V gene TRBV12-3 or TRBV12-4 combines with J gene TRBJ2-7; D is ambiguous. The CDR3 totals 14 residues. V was cut by 2 bases and J by 3 bases, with 11 bases left in between.

This clonotype was seen repeatedly, ten times or more. This sequence joins TRBV3-1 and TRBJ1-2, with TRBD1 identical over 7 bases. The V and J ends lost 0 bases and 6 bases, in that order; junction bases with no gene match: 7. CDR1 LGHDT and CDR2 YNNKEL come from the germline V gene (reference sequence). The CDR3 runs 15 residues. In nucleotides, the CDR3 is TGTGCCAGCAGCCAAGATACACAGGGGCGCAATGGCTACACCTTC. Translation: CASSQDTQGRNGYTF.

For this clonotype: This may arise from a read error, as a much more abundant clone is one base away. J is TRBJ2-2 and V is TRBV27; 7 bases agree with TRBD2. CDR1 MNHEY and CDR2 SMNVEV come from the germline V gene (reference sequence). V shed 2 bases, J shed 3 bases, and the junction held 9 bases outside the gene matches. The CDR3 loop spans 17 amino acids. The DNA of the CDR3 is TGTGCCAGCAGTTTACCCCCGGGGAGGGCAGACACCGGGGAGCTGTTTTTT. It specifies CASSLPPGRADTGELFF.

This clonotype was detected a few times. The gene calls are TRBV6-5 and TRBJ2-3; no clear D gene. In germline, CDR1 is MNHEY, CDR2 SVGAGI. V was shortened by 2 bases and J by 5 bases, with 8 bases between the two germline ends. The CDR3 is 13 residues long. CDR3 in amino acids: CASSYNSGDTQYF. The CDR3 coding sequence is TGTGCCAGCAGTTACAATTCCGGAGATACGCAGTATTTT.

This clonotype was found many times. The J gene is TRBJ2-3, the V gene TRBV28, with TRBD2 identical over 10 bases. CDR3 length: 15 amino acids. The germline CDR1 and CDR2 sequences are MDHEN and SYDVKM. V lost 5 bases to trimming and J lost 7 bases; unmatched junction nucleotides: 9. The DNA of the CDR3 is TGTGCCAGCAGTGCGCTAGCGGGAGAGAAATATACGCAGTATTTT. Its protein is CASSALAGEKYTQYF.

Details on this clonotype: A much larger clone differs from this one at a single base, so this may be a read error. V usage is TRBV27 and J usage is TRBJ2-7; D may be TRBD1 (6 bases). The CDR3 runs to 14 residues. Germline values: CDR1 MNHEY, CDR2 SMNVEV (reference sequence). Trimming shortened V by 3 bases and J by 2 bases, and 11 bases separated the two germline ends. The CDR3 DNA reads as TGTGCCAGCAGTTTCCGGGACACCCCCTACGAGCAGTACTTC. Translating it yields CASSFRDTPYEQYF.

This clonotype came up a few times. This could be a read error, since a much larger clone is one nucleotide away. The chain couples TRBV28 to TRBJ2-1; D gene ambiguous. The germline CDR1 and CDR2 sequences are MDHEN and SYDVKM. V lost 11 bases and J 5 bases, leaving 19 bases between the germline ends. This CDR3 has 14 residues. Written as DNA, the CDR3 is TGTGCCGGCAAACTAACAGACCCACACAATGAGCAGTTCTTC. The encoded protein is CAGKLTDPHNEQFF.

The chain carries TRBV6-1 and TRBJ1-2; D uncertain. CDR3 size: 12 residues. Deletions cut 8 bases from V and 4 bases from J, with 11 bases between. Germline CDR1 reads MNHNS; CDR2 reads SASEGT. CDR3 loop: CASLPGRYGYTF. In DNA form, the CDR3 reads TGTGCCAGCCTCCCTGGCCGCTATGGCTACACCTTC.

Concerning this clonotype: This may come from a read error, since a much larger clone is one base off. The chain recombines TRBV6-1 with TRBJ1-5, with D tentatively TRBD1 (6 bases). CDR1 and CDR2 (germline): MNHNS, SASEGT. The CDR3 consists of 16 residues. V gave up 2 bases and J gave up 3 bases, with 14 bases separating them. CDR3 loop: CASSEKARDNNQPQHF. The CDR3 nucleotides are TGTGCCAGCAGTGAAAAGGCCCGGGACAACAATCAGCCCCAGCATTTT.

V gene TRBV3-1 combines with J gene TRBJ2-7, with unresolved D. V dropped 2 bases and J dropped 6 bases, with 14 bases sitting between them. Germline lookup yields CDR1 LGHDT and CDR2 YNNKEL (reference sequence). This CDR3 is built from 14 residues. DNA for the CDR3: TGTGCCAGCAGCCAAACCCTAATATTCGGCGAGCAGTACTTC. Amino acids: CASSQTLIFGEQYF.

For the CDR3, the DNA is TGCGCCAGCAGCCAAGACCCAGGGTCTAAGAACACTGAAGCTTTCTTT. As protein: CASSQDPGSKNTEAFF. The rearrangement joins TRBV4-1 to TRBJ1-1, with D maybe TRBD1 (5 bases). Germline loops: CDR1 MGHRA, CDR2 YSYEKL. The CDR3 extends over 16 amino acids. V lost 0 bases and J 1 base, leaving 12 bases between the germline ends.

The CDR3 protein is CSVEVPVDYGYTF. CDR3 coding DNA: TGCAGCGTTGAAGTCCCCGTCGACTATGGCTACACCTTC. The chain links TRBV29-1 to TRBJ1-2; no reliable D call. This CDR3 is built from 13 residues. Germline V CDR1 and CDR2: SQVTM, ANQGSEA. V lost 1 base to trimming and J lost 3 bases, with 9 bases between them.

The J gene is TRBJ1-6, the V gene TRBV7-9; D gene ambiguous. Germline V gives CDR1 SEHNR, CDR2 FQNEAQ (reference sequence). The CDR3 is 14 amino acids. Trimming took 6 bases from V and 7 from J, leaving 13 bases between them. CDR3 sequence reads: CASRPLGSNSPLHF. CDR3 nucleotide sequence: TGTGCCAGCAGGCCCCTTGGCAGCAATTCACCCCTCCACTTT.

This clonotype was counted between two and nine times. The rearrangement uses TRBV4-2 and TRBJ2-1; D gene ambiguous. This CDR3 has 13 amino acids. CDR1 and CDR2 from the germline V gene are LGHNA and YNFKEQ. V dropped 1 base and J dropped 7 bases, with 8 bases sitting between them. CDR3 sequence reads: CASSQGSRNEQFF. CDR3 nucleotides: TGTGCCAGCAGCCAAGGTAGCAGGAATGAGCAGTTCTTC.

This clonotype was detected only a few times. The V gene is TRBV10-2, the J gene TRBJ1-3, with a possible D match to TRBD1 (6 bases). Germline values: CDR1 WSHSY, CDR2 SAAADI. Trimming shortened V by 6 bases and J by 0 bases, and 18 bases separated the two germline ends. The CDR3 consists of 17 residues. CDR3 coding DNA: TGCGCCAGCAGCCCATTGGACAGCGGAGCCTCTGGAAACACCATATATTTT. Amino acids: CASSPLDSGASGNTIYF.

The J gene is TRBJ2-1, the V gene TRBV29-1; 8 bases line up with TRBD2. V shed 7 bases, J shed 1 base, and the junction held 9 bases outside the gene matches. The CDR3 totals 15 residues. CDR1 SQVTM and CDR2 ANQGSEA come from the germline V gene. The DNA for the CDR3 is TGCAGCGCCGAGACTAGCGAAGATTCCTACAATGAGCAGTTCTTC. Translated: CSAETSEDSYNEQFF.

This rearrangement joins TRBV9 to TRBJ1-2; D unresolved. The germline V gene has CDR1 SGDLS and CDR2 YYNGEE. Between the trimmed V and J ends, which lost 0 bases and 4 bases, there was a span of 7 bases. The CDR3 has 13 amino acids. The CDR3 DNA reads TGTGCCAGCAGCGTAGGAGGGATCTATGGCTACACCTTC. Its protein is CASSVGGIYGYTF.

This clonotype was seen repeatedly, ten times or more. The rearrangement joins TRBV2 to TRBJ2-1, with D tentatively TRBD1 (5 bases). Trimming removed 5 bases from V and 8 bases from J, with 16 bases in between. This CDR3 spans 14 amino acids. Per the germline V gene, CDR1 is SNHLY and CDR2 is FYNNEI. This chain's CDR3 is CASSSLGPNDEQFF. The CDR3 region has the DNA TGTGCCAGCAGTAGCTTGGGGCCCAACGATGAGCAGTTCTTC.

This clonotype has ten or more counts. This sequence joins TRBV18 and TRBJ1-2; no firm D call. The germline V gene encodes CDR1 KGHSH and CDR2 LQKENI. The CDR3 spans 13 residues. V dropped 5 bases and J dropped 8 bases, with 15 bases sitting between them. The CDR3: CASSSAGPEGYTF. In DNA, the CDR3 is TGTGCCAGCTCATCGGCTGGGCCCGAGGGCTACACCTTC.

In its sample, this clonotype was seen a few times. The gene calls are TRBV6-1 and TRBJ2-7; D perhaps matches TRBD2 (6 bases). Looked up from germline, CDR1 is MNHNS and CDR2 is SASEGT. Trimming pared 6 bases from V and 0 bases from J, leaving 18 bases between. The CDR3 totals 16 residues. The CDR3 DNA reads as TGTGCCAGCAGCAAAACCGGGACTTTGAGCTCCTACGAGCAGTACTTC. Its translation is CASSKTGTLSSYEQYF.

This clonotype was seen ten or more times. V and J are TRBV7-3 and TRBJ2-3, with D possibly being TRBD2 (6 bases). The V end was cut by 2 bases, the J end by 5 bases, with 14 bases between. The CDR3 is 15 residues long. Germline V CDR1 and CDR2: SGHTA, FQGTGA. The DNA of the CDR3 is TGTGCCAGCAGCTTACTTAGCGGATCGGGAGATACGCAGTATTTT. Its protein is CASSLLSGSGDTQYF.

This clonotype has a count of ten or more. The chain combines TRBV27 with TRBJ2-5; D is unclear. In germline, CDR1 is MNHEY, CDR2 SMNVEV (reference sequence). The CDR3 sequence is 13 residues long. Trimming stripped 2 bases from V and 4 bases from J, with 8 bases between. This chain's CDR3 is CASSLARRETQYF. CDR3 nucleotide sequence: TGTGCCAGCAGTTTAGCCAGGAGAGAGACCCAGTACTTC.

This clonotype was seen a few times. The V and J genes are TRBV10-3 and TRBJ2-1; D is ambiguous. This CDR3 contains 14 residues. Trimming stripped 0 bases from V and 7 bases from J, with 10 bases between. The germline V gene encodes CDR1 ENHRY and CDR2 SYGVKD. CDR3 amino acids: CAISESSVKNEQFF. CDR3 bases: TGTGCCATCAGTGAGTCGTCGGTGAAAAATGAGCAGTTCTTC.

To note about this clonotype: A much larger clone lies a single base off, so this may be a read error. The rearrangement uses TRBV6-1 and TRBJ2-7; 11 bases are shared with TRBD2. Germline lookup yields CDR1 MNHNS and CDR2 SASEGT. With V trimmed by 4 bases and J by 3 bases, 5 bases remained unmatched. The length of the CDR3 is 15 residues. This CDR3 is CASSGFSGRDYEQYF. CDR3 nucleotide sequence: TGTGCCAGCAGTGGATTTAGCGGGAGGGACTACGAGCAGTACTTC.

This clonotype was detected a few times. J is TRBJ1-1 and V is TRBV30; TRBD1 matches at 12 bases. CDR3 size: 17 residues. With 1 base clipped from V and 3 bases from J, the junction kept 9 bases outside the gene matches. Germline V gene lookup returns CDR1 GTSNPN and CDR2 SVGIG (reference sequence). In nucleotides, the CDR3 is TGTGCCTGGAGTGCCTTCGGGACAGGGGGCAGGGACACTGAAGCTTTCTTT. Translation: CAWSAFGTGGRDTEAFF.

CDR3 DNA: TGTGCCAGTAGGTATCGGGGAGTTTCGAACACCGGGGAGCTGTTTTTT. This codes for CASRYRGVSNTGELFF. This chain connects TRBV19 to TRBJ2-2; D perhaps matches TRBD2 (5 bases). V was clipped by 6 bases and J by 0 bases, with 14 bases between them. This CDR3 is 16 amino acids long. The germline gives CDR1 LNHDA, CDR2 SQIVND (reference sequence).

In this sample, this clonotype turned up once. V gene TRBV2 combines with J gene TRBJ2-5; 8 nucleotides align to TRBD1. Trimming at V came to 5 bases and at J to 4 bases, leaving 9 bases not matched to a gene. The CDR3 length is 15 residues. Germline V gives CDR1 SNHLY, CDR2 FYNNEI. CDR3 sequence reads: CASSRQGQVGETQYF. In DNA, the CDR3 is TGTGCCAGCAGTCGACAGGGGCAGGTGGGAGAGACCCAGTACTTC.

This clonotype appeared many times. The CDR3 DNA follows: TGTGCCAGCAGCTTAGAAGGGACAGGGGGTGAGACCCAGTACTTC. Amino acid sequence: CASSLEGTGGETQYF. V is TRBV11-2 and J is TRBJ2-5, with 11 bases aligning to TRBD1. The germline V gene has CDR1 SGHAT and CDR2 FQNNGV. The CDR3 contains 15 residues. Trimming at V came to 0 bases and at J to 5 bases, leaving 2 bases not matched to a gene.

This clonotype was recorded a few times. One base away lies a much larger clone, so this may be a sequencing read error. The rearrangement links TRBV28 to TRBJ2-3; no definite D call. The J call may be incorrect, as the DNA end agrees better with TRBJ1-5. The CDR3 extends over 11 amino acids. Germline values: CDR1 MDHEN, CDR2 SYDVKM. The CDR3 DNA follows: TGTGCCAGCAGTTTTTTGGGTACGCAGCATTTT. Encoded protein: CASSFLGTQHF.

This clonotype came up many times. The chain couples TRBV28 to TRBJ2-1, with TRBD1 identical over 9 bases. Germline V lookup: CDR1 MDHEN, CDR2 SYDVKM. The CDR3 consists of 16 residues. Trimming cost V 5 bases and J 2 bases; bases outside gene matches: 7. CDR3 DNA: TGTGCCAGCAGTCCCAAGACAGGGGGGCCCTACAATGAGCAGTTCTTC. This gives the protein CASSPKTGGPYNEQFF.